These 20 T cell receptor beta chains were sequenced from one sample in a study of shared T cell receptors in the human thymus. The repertoire was sequenced with immunoSEQ multiplex PCR; TCRdb's copy has only in-frame clones and lacks some. The top ten hold 0.009% to 0.0095% of the sample, which has 600,000 or so clones, roughly 86% seen once. A further study also used this sample, focusing on human thymus T cells.

The sample was thymocytes. All receptors derive from a boy younger than two with a congenital heart defect.

V is TRBV5-6 and J is TRBJ2-1; D might be TRBD2 (5 bases). CDR3 length: 16 residues. The germline CDR1 and CDR2 sequences are SGHDT and YYEEEE. The V end was cut by 4 bases, the J end by 2 bases, with 16 bases between. The CDR3 region is CASSPTSAGTYNEQFF. CDR3 coding DNA: TGTGCCAGCAGCCCGACCAGCGCGGGCACCTACAATGAGCAGTTCTTC.

The gene calls are TRBV15 and TRBJ1-2, with 10 bases lining up with TRBD1. V lost 5 bases and J lost 3; bases outside the gene matches: 9. There are 16 residues in the CDR3. CDR1 and CDR2 from the germline V gene are LNHNV and YYDKDF (reference sequence). The CDR3 nucleotides read TGTGCCACCAGCCTCAGAGACAGGGGGCCCGACTATGGCTACACCTTC. Translating it yields CATSLRDRGPDYGYTF. The complete variable domain, with remaining parts taken from reference TRBV15 and TRBJ1-2, reads DAMVIQNPRYQVTQFGKPVTLSCSQTLNHNVMYWYQQKSSQAPKLLFHYYDKDFNNEADTPDNFQSRRPNTSFCFLDIRSPGLGDTAMYLCATSLRDRGPDYGYTFGSGTRLTVV.

This clone was detected a few times. The chain couples TRBV28 to TRBJ2-6, with 10 bases matching TRBD1. J lost 4 bases, V lost 5 bases, and 11 bases had no gene match. Germline CDR1 and CDR2: MDHEN and SYDVKM. CDR3 length equals 18 residues. Written as DNA, the CDR3 is TGTGCCAGCAGTGGTGGACAGGGGGGAGTCTCCGGGGCCAACGTCCTGACTTTC. This sequence encodes CASSGGQGGVSGANVLTF.

The genes are TRBV28 and TRBJ1-2; 7 bases agree with TRBD1. V lost 3 bases to trimming and J lost 2 bases; unmatched junction nucleotides: 15. This CDR3 spans 18 amino acids. Germline V CDR1 and CDR2: MDHEN, SYDVKM. Here the CDR3 DNA reads TGTGCCAGCAGTTTTAACCCTAATCGACAGGGCGGCAACTATGGCTACACCTTC. Translating it yields CASSFNPNRQGGNYGYTF.

The V call is TRBV11-2, the J call TRBJ2-5, with D possibly being TRBD1 (6 bases). This CDR3 comprises 17 residues. Germline assignment: CDR1 SGHAT and CDR2 FQNNGV. The V end was cut by 2 bases, the J end by 5 bases, with 21 bases between. This CDR3 reads CASSLRSTGSKWETQYF. The CDR3 DNA sequence: TGTGCCAGCAGCTTAAGATCTACAGGGTCTAAATGGGAGACCCAGTACTTC.

The V gene is TRBV14, the J gene TRBJ2-7; 8 bases line up with TRBD1. V was clipped by 0 bases and J by 3 bases; unmatched bases: 4. The CDR3 covers 15 residues. Germline V CDR1 and CDR2: SGHDN, FVKESK. CDR3 nucleotides: TGTGCCAGCAGCCAAGAAAACAGGGGGGACTACGAGCAGTACTTC. Its translation: CASSQENRGDYEQYF.

The rearrangement uses TRBV28 and TRBJ2-5, with D perhaps matching TRBD2 (5 bases). Between the trimmed V and J ends, which lost 3 bases and 5 bases, there was a span of 10 bases. The CDR3 sequence is 13 residues long. Germline CDR1 is MDHEN and CDR2 is SYDVKM. CDR3 nucleotide sequence: TGTGCCAGCAGTTTCTGGAAGCGGGAGACCCAGTACTTC. It is translated as CASSFWKRETQYF.

The chain has TRBV4-2 and TRBJ1-2; TRBD1 matches at 8 bases. This CDR3 is built from 17 residues. CDR1 is LGHNA and CDR2 is YNFKEQ in the germline V gene. J lost 1 base, V lost 1 base, and 8 bases had no gene match. CDR3 in DNA: TGTGCCAGCAGCCAAGCCCAGACAGGGGTTGGTAACTATGGCTACACCTTC. It encodes CASSQAQTGVGNYGYTF.

The chain joins TRBV10-1 to TRBJ2-1, with TRBD1 matching over 7 bases. J lost 4 bases, V lost 2 bases, and 5 bases had no gene match. The CDR3 loop spans 15 amino acids. Per germline, CDR1 WNHNN and CDR2 SYGVQD (reference sequence). In DNA form, the CDR3 reads TGCGCCAGCAGTGAGATGGGACAGCGTTACAATGAGCAGTTCTTC. Its translation: CASSEMGQRYNEQFF.

The chain combines TRBV14 with TRBJ1-4, with D maybe TRBD1 (5 bases). The V and J ends lost 1 base and 4 bases respectively, with 10 bases between them. CDR1 is SGHDN and CDR2 is FVKESK in the germline V gene. This CDR3 is built from 15 residues. This CDR3 is CASSQARGRNEKLFF. CDR3 DNA sequence: TGTGCCAGCAGCCAAGCTAGGGGCCGTAATGAAAAACTGTTTTTT.

The chain joins TRBV27 to TRBJ2-1, with TRBD2 identical over 12 bases. Per germline, CDR1 MNHEY and CDR2 SMNVEV (reference sequence). V lost 5 bases to trimming and J lost 2 bases; unmatched junction nucleotides: 10. The CDR3 sequence is 18 residues long. Here the CDR3 DNA reads TGTGCCAGCAGTAAAATCGGGACTAGCGGGTTAGCCTACAATGAGCAGTTCTTC. Translation gives CASSKIGTSGLAYNEQFF.

DNA for the CDR3: TGCGCCAGCAGCCCAAGGAGATCCCACGAGCAGTACTTC. It codes for CASSPRRSHEQYF. The chain has TRBV4-3 and TRBJ2-7; D is ambiguous. The germline V and J ends were trimmed by 4 bases and 5 bases, with 12 bases remaining between them. CDR3 length: 13 amino acids. Germline-derived CDR1 and CDR2 are LGHNA and YSLEER.

The genes are TRBV7-2 and TRBJ1-1; no firm D call. CDR1 and CDR2 (germline): SGHTA, FQGNSA. V lost 2 bases and J 1 base, leaving 8 bases between the germline ends. The CDR3 loop spans 14 amino acids. The CDR3 DNA reads TGTGCCAGCAGCTTACCTAAAGCGAACACTGAAGCTTTCTTT. Protein: CASSLPKANTEAFF.

This chain joins TRBV11-2 and TRBJ1-6; the match to TRBD1 covers 8 bases. This CDR3 has 18 amino acids. V was pared by 0 bases and J by 5 bases, with 9 bases of the junction left unmatched. Germline V gene sequence: CDR1 SGHAT, CDR2 FQNNGV. The CDR3 DNA sequence: TGTGCCAGCAGCTTAGATCCTAGGGACAGGACGAATAATTCACCCCTCCACTTT. Amino acids: CASSLDPRDRTNNSPLHF. The whole variable domain, remainder taken from reference TRBV11-2 and TRBJ1-6, is EAGVAQSPRYKIIEKRQSVAFWCNPISGHATLYWYQQILGQGPKLLIQFQNNGVVDDSQLPKDRFSAERLKGVDSTLKIQPAKLEDSAVYLCASSLDPRDRTNNSPLHFGNGTRLTVT.

The chain recombines TRBV4-1 with TRBJ2-7, with 8 bases fitting TRBD1. Trimming took 1 base from V and 2 from J; bases not matched to a gene: 10. CDR1 and CDR2 from the germline V gene are MGHRA and YSYEKL. This CDR3 comprises 17 residues. CDR3 residues: CASSQALRQGTTYEQYF. The DNA for the CDR3 is TGCGCCAGCAGCCAAGCCCTGAGACAGGGGACGACCTACGAGCAGTACTTC.

Comments on this clone: The junction departs from germline at one end; a sequencing error may be responsible. This sequence joins TRBV7-8 and TRBJ2-7, with D tentatively TRBD2 (5 bases). In germline, CDR1 is SGHVS, CDR2 FQNEAQ. The CDR3 totals 18 residues. For the CDR3, the DNA is TGTGCCAGCAGCTTACAAGCGGCCCGGACCCCAAAGGGCTACAAGCAGTACTTC. Translation: CASSLQAARTPKGYKQYF.

The chain couples TRBV5-7 to TRBJ2-1; 9 bases fit TRBD2. TRBV5-7 is an ORF, with its function uncertain. The V gene end was trimmed by 7 bases and the J gene end by 5 bases; junction bases not matched to a gene: 13. The CDR3 is 16 amino acids. CDR3 region: CASPEVALAGHNEQFF. CDR3 nucleotide sequence: TGTGCCAGCCCAGAGGTGGCACTAGCGGGTCACAATGAGCAGTTCTTC.

The V gene is TRBV7-2, the J gene TRBJ2-3, with 11 bases matching TRBD2. The length of the CDR3 is 15 residues. Losses at the gene ends were 3 bases for V and 1 base for J; bases not matched to a gene: 0. Germline loops: CDR1 SGHTA, CDR2 FQGNSA. The CDR3 nucleotides read TGTGCCAGCAGCTTTAGCGGGGGGGGCACAGATACGCAGTATTTT. It encodes CASSFSGGGTDTQYF.

The J gene is TRBJ1-2, the V gene TRBV19, with D possibly matching TRBD1 (6 bases). The V gene lost 4 bases and the J gene lost 2 bases, with 14 bases spanning the gap. CDR3 length: 15 residues. Germline lookup yields CDR1 LNHDA and CDR2 SQIVND (reference sequence). The DNA of the CDR3 is TGTGCCAGTAGTAATTGGACAGCCGGAAACTATGGCTACACCTTC. Protein: CASSNWTAGNYGYTF. Supplemented by reference TRBV19 and TRBJ1-2, the full variable domain reads DGGITQSPKYLFRKEGQNVTLSCEQNLNHDAMYWYRQDPGQGLRLIYYSQIVNDFQKGDIAEGYSVSREKKESFPLTVTSAQKNPTAFYLCASSNWTAGNYGYTFGSGTRLTVV.

This rearrangement joins TRBV10-2 to TRBJ2-7; TRBD2 matches at 7 bases. Germline V gene lookup returns CDR1 WSHSY and CDR2 SAAADI. The CDR3 is 14 amino acids. V was pared by 6 bases and J by 1 base, with 6 bases of the junction left unmatched. CDR3 sequence reads: CASRAGSVSYEQYF. The CDR3 coding sequence is TGCGCCAGCAGAGCGGGGTCTGTTTCCTACGAGCAGTACTTC.